Sequencing of this T cell receptor beta chain was carried out in a study of graft-versus-host responses after intestinal transplantation. Study context: Multivisceral, liver-intestinal, or isolated intestinal transplants were performed in recipients. The recipients all started with anti-thymocyte globulin induction and then took tacrolimus and steroids for three to four years. Whole-study findings and limits: Elevated graft-versus-host to host-versus-graft clonal ratios in allografts were recorded for patients with graft-donor T cell macrochimerism.

In regard to this clone: Its specificity is unknown.

Sequencing was performed with immunoSEQ multiplex PCR; in TCRdb, only in-frame clones are kept and a portion is missing. This sample has nearly 110,000 clones, with roughly 89% found just once. The CDR3 is made up of 11 amino acids. Germline CDR1 is DFQATT and CDR2 is SNEGSKA (reference sequence). The starting material was unstimulated CD4+ T cells sorted from spleen or lymph node cells, obtained before transplant. The chain has TRBV20-1 and TRBJ1-2; tentative D call: TRBD1 (5 bases). This clonotype was obtained from a human donor who was the organ donor for an intestinal transplant. Here the CDR3 reads CRGGGPYGYTF. The CDR3 bases are TGCAGGGGCGGGGGTCCCTATGGCTACACCTTC.